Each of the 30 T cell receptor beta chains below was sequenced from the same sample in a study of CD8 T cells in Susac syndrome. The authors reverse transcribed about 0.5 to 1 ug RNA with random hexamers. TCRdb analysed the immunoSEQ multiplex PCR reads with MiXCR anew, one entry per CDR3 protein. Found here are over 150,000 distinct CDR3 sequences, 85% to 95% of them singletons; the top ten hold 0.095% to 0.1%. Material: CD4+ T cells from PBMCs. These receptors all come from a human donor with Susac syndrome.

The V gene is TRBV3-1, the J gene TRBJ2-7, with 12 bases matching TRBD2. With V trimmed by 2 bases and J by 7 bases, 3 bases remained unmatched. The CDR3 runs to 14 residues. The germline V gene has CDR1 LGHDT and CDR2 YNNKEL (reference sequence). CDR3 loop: CASSQLAGGREQYF. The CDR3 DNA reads TGTGCCAGCAGCCAACTAGCGGGAGGGAGAGAGCAGTACTTC.

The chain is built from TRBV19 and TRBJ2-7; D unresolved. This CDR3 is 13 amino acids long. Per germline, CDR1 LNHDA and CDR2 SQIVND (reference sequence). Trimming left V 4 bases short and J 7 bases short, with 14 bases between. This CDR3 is CASSTLEPTEQYF. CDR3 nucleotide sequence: TGTGCCAGTAGTACCCTTGAGCCCACGGAGCAGTACTTC.

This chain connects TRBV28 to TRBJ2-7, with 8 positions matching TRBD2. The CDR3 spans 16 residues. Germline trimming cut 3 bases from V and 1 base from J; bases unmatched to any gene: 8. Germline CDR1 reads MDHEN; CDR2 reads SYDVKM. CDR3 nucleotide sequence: TGTGCCAGCAGTTTTCTTATTGGCGGGAGGTCCTACGAGCAGTACTTC. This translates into CASSFLIGGRSYEQYF.

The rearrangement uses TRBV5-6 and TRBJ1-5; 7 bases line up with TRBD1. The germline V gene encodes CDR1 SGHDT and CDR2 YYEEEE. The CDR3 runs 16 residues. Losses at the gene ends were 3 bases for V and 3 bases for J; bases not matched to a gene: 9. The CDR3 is CASSWPWTGFNQPQHF. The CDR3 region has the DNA TGTGCCAGCAGCTGGCCCTGGACAGGCTTCAATCAGCCCCAGCATTTT.

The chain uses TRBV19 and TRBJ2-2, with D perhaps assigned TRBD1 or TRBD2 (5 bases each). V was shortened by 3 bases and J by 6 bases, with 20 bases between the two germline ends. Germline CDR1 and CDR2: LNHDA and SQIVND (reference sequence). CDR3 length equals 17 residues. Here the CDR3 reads CASSISPRAWGSGELFF. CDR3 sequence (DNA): TGTGCCAGTAGTATCAGCCCGAGGGCCTGGGGGTCCGGGGAGCTGTTTTTT.

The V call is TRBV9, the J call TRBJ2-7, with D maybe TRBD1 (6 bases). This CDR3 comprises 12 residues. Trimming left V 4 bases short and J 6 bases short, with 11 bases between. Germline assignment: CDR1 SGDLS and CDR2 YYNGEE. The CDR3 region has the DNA TGTGCCAGCAGCTTATCGACAGGCGAGCAGTACTTC. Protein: CASSLSTGEQYF.

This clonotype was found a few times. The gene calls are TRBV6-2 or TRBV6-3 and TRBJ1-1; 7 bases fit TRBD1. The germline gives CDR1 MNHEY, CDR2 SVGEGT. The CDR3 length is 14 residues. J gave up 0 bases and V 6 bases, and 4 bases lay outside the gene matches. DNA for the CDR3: TGTGCCAGCAGGCAAACAGGGGTGAACACTGAAGCTTTCTTT. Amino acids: CASRQTGVNTEAFF.

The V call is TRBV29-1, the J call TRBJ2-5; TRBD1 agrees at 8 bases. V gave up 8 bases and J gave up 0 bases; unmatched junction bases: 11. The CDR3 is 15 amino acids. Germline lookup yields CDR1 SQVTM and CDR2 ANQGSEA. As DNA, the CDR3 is TGCAGCTTCCCCGGGACAGGATCGTACCAAGAGACCCAGTACTTC. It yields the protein CSFPGTGSYQETQYF.

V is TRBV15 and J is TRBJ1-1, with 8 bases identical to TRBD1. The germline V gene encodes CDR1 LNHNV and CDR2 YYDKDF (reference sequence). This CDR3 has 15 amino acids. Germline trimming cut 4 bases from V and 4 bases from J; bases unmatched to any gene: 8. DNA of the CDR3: TGTGCCACCAGCATTAACAGGGGGTTCGGCACTGAAGCTTTCTTT. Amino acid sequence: CATSINRGFGTEAFF.

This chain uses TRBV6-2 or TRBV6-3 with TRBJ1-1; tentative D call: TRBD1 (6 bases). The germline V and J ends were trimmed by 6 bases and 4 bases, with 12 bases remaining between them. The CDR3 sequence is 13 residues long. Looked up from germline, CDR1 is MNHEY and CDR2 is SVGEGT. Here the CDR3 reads CASSVRQVTEAFF. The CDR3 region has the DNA TGTGCCAGCAGCGTCAGACAGGTCACTGAAGCTTTCTTT.

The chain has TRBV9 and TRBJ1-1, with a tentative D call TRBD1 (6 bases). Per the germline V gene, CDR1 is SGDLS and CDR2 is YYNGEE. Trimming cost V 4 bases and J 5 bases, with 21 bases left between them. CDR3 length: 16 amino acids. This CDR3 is CASSQGGRTAGTEAFF. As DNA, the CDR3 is TGTGCCAGCAGCCAAGGGGGTCGGACGGCCGGGACTGAAGCTTTCTTT.

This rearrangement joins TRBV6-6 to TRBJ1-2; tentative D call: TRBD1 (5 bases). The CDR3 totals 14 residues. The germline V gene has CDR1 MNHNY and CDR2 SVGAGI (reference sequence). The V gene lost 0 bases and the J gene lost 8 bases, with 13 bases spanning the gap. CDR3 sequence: CASSYSIGTDGYTF. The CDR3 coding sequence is TGTGCCAGCAGTTACTCGATAGGGACTGACGGCTACACCTTC.

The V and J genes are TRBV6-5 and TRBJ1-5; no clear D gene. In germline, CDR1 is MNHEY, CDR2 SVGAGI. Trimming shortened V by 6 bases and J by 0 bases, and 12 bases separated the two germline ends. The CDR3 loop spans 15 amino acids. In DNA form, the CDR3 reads TGTGCCAGCAGCCTCAGGCCCTATAGCAATCAGCCCCAGCATTTT. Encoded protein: CASSLRPYSNQPQHF.

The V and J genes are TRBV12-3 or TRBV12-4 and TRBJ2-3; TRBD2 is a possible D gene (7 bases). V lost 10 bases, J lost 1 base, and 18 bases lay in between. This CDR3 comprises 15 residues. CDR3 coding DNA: TGTGCCACCTCCCCGGACGGGGGGCGCACAGATACGCAGTATTTT. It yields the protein CATSPDGGRTDTQYF.

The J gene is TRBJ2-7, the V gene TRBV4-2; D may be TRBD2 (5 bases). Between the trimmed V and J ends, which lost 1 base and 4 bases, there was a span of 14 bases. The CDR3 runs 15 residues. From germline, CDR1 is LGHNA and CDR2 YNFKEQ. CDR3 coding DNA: TGTGCCAGCAGCCAAGCCCTAGCCACCGATTACGAGCAGTACTTC. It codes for CASSQALATDYEQYF.

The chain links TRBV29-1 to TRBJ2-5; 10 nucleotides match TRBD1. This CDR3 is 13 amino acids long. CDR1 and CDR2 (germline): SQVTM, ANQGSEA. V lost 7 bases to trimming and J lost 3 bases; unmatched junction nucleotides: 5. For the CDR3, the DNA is TGCAGCGGGACAGGGGGATACAAAGAGACCCAGTACTTC. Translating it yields CSGTGGYKETQYF.

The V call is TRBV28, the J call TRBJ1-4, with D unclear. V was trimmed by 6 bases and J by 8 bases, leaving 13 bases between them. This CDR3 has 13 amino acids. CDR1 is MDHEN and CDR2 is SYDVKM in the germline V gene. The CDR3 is CASRQGLGEKLFF. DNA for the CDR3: TGTGCCAGCAGGCAAGGGCTCGGCGAAAAACTGTTTTTT.

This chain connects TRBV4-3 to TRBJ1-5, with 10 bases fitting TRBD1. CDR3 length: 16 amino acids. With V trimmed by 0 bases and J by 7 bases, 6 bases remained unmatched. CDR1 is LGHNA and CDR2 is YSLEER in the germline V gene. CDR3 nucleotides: TGCGCCAGCAGCCAAGATCTCGGGACAGGGGTCCAGCCCCAGCATTTT. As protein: CASSQDLGTGVQPQHF.

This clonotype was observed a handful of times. As DNA, the CDR3 is TGCAGCGTTGAGTTGGGGGACTACGAGCAGTACTTC. Its translation: CSVELGDYEQYF. This sequence joins TRBV29-1 and TRBJ2-7; D tentatively reads TRBD1 or TRBD2 (5 bases each). V shed 3 bases and J shed 3 bases, with 9 bases lying between them. The V gene's germline CDR1 is SQVTM and CDR2 ANQGSEA. CDR3 length equals 12 residues.

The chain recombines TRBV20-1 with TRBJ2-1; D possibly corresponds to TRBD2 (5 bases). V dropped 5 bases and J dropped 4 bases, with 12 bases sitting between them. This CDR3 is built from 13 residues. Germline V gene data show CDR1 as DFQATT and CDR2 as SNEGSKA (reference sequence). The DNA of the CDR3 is TGCAGTGCTTCACTAGGGTCGTACAATGAGCAGTTCTTC. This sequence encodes CSASLGSYNEQFF.

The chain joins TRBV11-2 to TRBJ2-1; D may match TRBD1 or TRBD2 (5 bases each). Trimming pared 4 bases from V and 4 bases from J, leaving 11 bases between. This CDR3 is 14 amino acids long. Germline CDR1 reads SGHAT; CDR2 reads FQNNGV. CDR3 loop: CASSSSGAYNEQFF. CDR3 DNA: TGTGCCAGCAGCTCCTCCGGGGCTTACAATGAGCAGTTCTTC.

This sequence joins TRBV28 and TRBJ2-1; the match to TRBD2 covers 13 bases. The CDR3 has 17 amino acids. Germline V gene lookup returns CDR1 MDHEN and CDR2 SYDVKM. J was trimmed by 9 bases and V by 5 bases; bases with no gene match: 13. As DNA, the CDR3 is TGTGCCAGCAGTGGAACCGGGACTAGCGGGACCAGGGGTGAGCAGTTCTTC. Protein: CASSGTGTSGTRGEQFF.

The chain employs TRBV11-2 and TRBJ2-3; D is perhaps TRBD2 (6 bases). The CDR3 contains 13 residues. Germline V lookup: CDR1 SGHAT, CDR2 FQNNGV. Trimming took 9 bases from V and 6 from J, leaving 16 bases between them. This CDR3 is CASTPGGSDTQYF. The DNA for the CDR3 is TGTGCCAGTACACCCGGAGGGTCCGATACGCAGTATTTT.

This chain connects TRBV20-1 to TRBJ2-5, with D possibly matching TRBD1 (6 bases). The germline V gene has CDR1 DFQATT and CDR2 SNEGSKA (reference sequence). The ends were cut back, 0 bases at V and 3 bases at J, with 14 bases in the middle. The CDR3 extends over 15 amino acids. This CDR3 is CSARDGGQIKETQYF. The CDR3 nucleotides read TGCAGTGCTAGAGATGGTGGACAGATTAAAGAGACCCAGTACTTC.

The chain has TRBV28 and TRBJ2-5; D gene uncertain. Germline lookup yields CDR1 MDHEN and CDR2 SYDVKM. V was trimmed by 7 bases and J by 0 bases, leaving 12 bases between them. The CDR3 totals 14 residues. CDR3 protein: CASTLRRHQETQYF. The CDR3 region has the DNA TGTGCCAGCACCCTACGGCGGCACCAAGAGACCCAGTACTTC.

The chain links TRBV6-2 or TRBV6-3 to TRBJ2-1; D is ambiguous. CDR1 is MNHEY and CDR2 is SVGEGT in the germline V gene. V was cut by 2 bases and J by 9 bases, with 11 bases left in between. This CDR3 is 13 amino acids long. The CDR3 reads CASSYRDRSEQFF. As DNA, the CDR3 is TGTGCCAGCAGTTACAGGGATCGGAGTGAGCAGTTCTTC.

The CDR3, as DNA: TGTGCCAGCAGCTTCCCTGGACTAGCGGGAGGTACCGGGGAGCTGTTTTTT. This codes for CASSFPGLAGGTGELFF. The chain employs TRBV5-4 and TRBJ2-2; 14 positions match TRBD2. V lost 2 bases, J lost 5 bases, and 5 bases stayed unmatched. CDR1 is SGHNT, CDR2 YYREEE, per germline (reference sequence). CDR3 length equals 17 residues. Drawing the rest from reference TRBV5-4 and TRBJ2-2, the complete variable domain is ETGVTQSPTHLIKTRGQQVTLRCSSQSGHNTVSWYQQALGQGPQFIFQYYREEENGRGNFPPRFSGLQFPNYSSELNVNALELDDSALYLCASSFPGLAGGTGELFFGEGSRLTVL.

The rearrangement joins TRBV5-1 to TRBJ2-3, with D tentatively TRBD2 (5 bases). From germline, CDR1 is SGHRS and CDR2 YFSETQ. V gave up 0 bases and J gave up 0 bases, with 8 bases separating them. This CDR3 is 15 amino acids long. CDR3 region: CASSLVLVSTDTQYF. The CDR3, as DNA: TGCGCCAGCAGCTTGGTACTAGTGAGCACAGATACGCAGTATTTT.

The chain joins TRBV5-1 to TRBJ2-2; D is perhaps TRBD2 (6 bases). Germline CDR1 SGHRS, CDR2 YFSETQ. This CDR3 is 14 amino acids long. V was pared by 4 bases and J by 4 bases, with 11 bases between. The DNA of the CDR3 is TGCGCCAGCAGCAGACTAGTGGCCACCGGGGAGCTGTTTTTT. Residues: CASSRLVATGELFF.

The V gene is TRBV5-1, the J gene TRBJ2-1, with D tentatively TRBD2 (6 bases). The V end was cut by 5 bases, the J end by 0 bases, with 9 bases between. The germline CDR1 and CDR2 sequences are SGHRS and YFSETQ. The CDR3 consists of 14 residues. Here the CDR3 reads CASRRAGSYNEQFF. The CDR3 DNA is TGCGCCAGCAGAAGAGCGGGCTCCTACAATGAGCAGTTCTTC.